This record covers a single T cell receptor (beta chain). This table comes from immunoSEQ multiplex PCR, and its TCRdb copy is limited to in-frame clones, with some not included. The sample holds 100,000 to 150,000 clones; around 90% are singletons and the top ten take 2% to 3%. These data are taken from a study of control samples from healthy donors and cancer patients. With 0 bases removed from V and 9 bases from J, the gap between germline ends came to 10 bases. CDR1 SGDLS and CDR2 YYNGEE come from the germline V gene. The CDR3 sequence is 13 residues long. The material sequenced was blood. The chain recombines TRBV9 with TRBJ2-1; D may be TRBD1 (5 bases). The TCR originated in a man younger than 30 in good health. The CDR3 bases are TGTGCCAGCAGCGTAGCCGACACAGGTGAGCAGTTCTTC. Encoded protein: CASSVADTGEQFF. Using reference TRBV9 and TRBJ2-1 for the parts outside the CDR3, the full variable domain is DSGVTQTPKHLITATGQRVTLRCSPRSGDLSVYWYQQSLDQGLQFLIQYYNGEERAKGNILERFSAQQFPDLHSELNLSSLELGDSALYFCASSVADTGEQFFGPGTRLTVL.